What follows are 11 T cell receptor beta chains derived from one specimen sequenced in a study of cytomegalovirus exposure and HLA in healthy donors. The PCR was carried out with 60 Vbeta primers and 13 Jbeta primers. Assay: immunoSEQ multiplex PCR; the TCRdb copy retains only in-frame clones and omits some. The table has about 170,000 clones, more than 75% seen once. Specimen: PBMCs. The receptors derive from a man aged 18 to 29 in good health and CMV-seropositive.

This chain connects TRBV5-4 to TRBJ2-3; D perhaps matches TRBD2 (5 bases). V was shortened by 4 bases and J by 0 bases, with 15 bases between the two germline ends. This CDR3 has 16 amino acids. The germline CDR1 and CDR2 sequences are SGHNT and YYREEE (reference sequence). DNA for the CDR3: TGTGCCAGCAGCCCCTCTAGCAGTTCTAGCACAGATACGCAGTATTTT. This encodes CASSPSSSSSTDTQYF.

The chain carries TRBV6-1 and TRBJ1-6; TRBD1 matches at 9 bases. The J segment lost 9 bases and the V segment lost 7 bases, leaving 10 bases of the junction unmatched. The germline gives CDR1 MNHNS, CDR2 SASEGT. There are 15 residues in the CDR3. The CDR3 sequence: CASIPGQGAGSPLHF. The CDR3 DNA is TGTGCCAGCATCCCGGGACAGGGAGCGGGTTCACCCCTCCACTTT.

This chain links TRBV10-1 with TRBJ1-2; 12 positions match TRBD1. V trimming: 6 bases; J trimming: 4 bases; junction bases outside the gene matches: 6. This CDR3 contains 15 residues. Germline V CDR1 and CDR2: WNHNN, SYGVQD (reference sequence). CDR3 region: CASRGQGAQGYGYTF. The DNA of the CDR3 is TGCGCCAGCAGGGGACAGGGGGCGCAGGGCTATGGCTACACCTTC.

The chain recombines TRBV7-8 with TRBJ2-2; weak D call: TRBD2 (6 bases). The germline V and J ends were trimmed by 5 bases and 0 bases, with 16 bases remaining between them. Germline V gene sequence: CDR1 SGHVS, CDR2 FQNEAQ. This CDR3 is 17 amino acids long. The CDR3, as DNA: TGTGCCAGCAGCCCCAGGGAGGTCGGGCCGAACACCGGGGAGCTGTTTTTT. Translating gives CASSPREVGPNTGELFF. The complete variable domain, with remaining parts taken from reference TRBV7-8 and TRBJ2-2, reads GAGVSQSPRYKVAKRGQDVALRCDPISGHVSLFWYQQALGQGPEFLTYFQNEAQLDKSGLPSDRFFAERPEGSVSTLKIQRTQQEDSAVYLCASSPREVGPNTGELFFGEGSRLTVL.

The chain combines TRBV4-3 with TRBJ2-3; weak D call: TRBD2 (5 bases). Germline V gene lookup returns CDR1 LGHNA and CDR2 YSLEER. The CDR3 is 16 amino acids. The V gene lost 0 bases and the J gene lost 4 bases, with 14 bases spanning the gap. The CDR3 is CASSQDTGKISDTQYF. DNA for the CDR3: TGCGCCAGCAGCCAAGATACGGGAAAAATCTCAGATACGCAGTATTTT.

The chain joins TRBV2 to TRBJ1-3; possibly TRBD1 for D (5 bases). Trimming pared 3 bases from V and 3 bases from J, leaving 9 bases between. The germline V gene encodes CDR1 SNHLY and CDR2 FYNNEI. CDR3 length: 14 amino acids. CDR3 in DNA: TGTGCCAGCAGTGACCCCCAGGGTGGAAACACCATATATTTT. Its translation is CASSDPQGGNTIYF.

This chain uses TRBV7-6 with TRBJ2-7; D perhaps matches TRBD2 (6 bases). The CDR3 totals 15 residues. Trimming removed 5 bases from V and 3 bases from J, with 17 bases in between. CDR1 and CDR2 from the germline V gene are SGHVS and FNYEAQ. The CDR3 DNA reads as TGTGCCAGCAGCGAACTCGGGGACTCAGGCTACGAGCAGTACTTC. Encoded protein: CASSELGDSGYEQYF.

The gene calls are TRBV12-5 and TRBJ1-6; D perhaps matches TRBD1 (6 bases). V gave up 6 bases and J gave up 7 bases, with 13 bases separating them. Germline lookup yields CDR1 LGHNT and CDR2 FRNRAP. The CDR3 loop spans 14 amino acids. The CDR3 sequence is CASGVDSPNSPLHF. DNA of the CDR3: TGTGCTAGTGGCGTGGACAGCCCCAATTCACCCCTCCACTTT.

J is TRBJ1-2 and V is TRBV19; the match to TRBD1 covers 8 bases. The CDR3 consists of 14 residues. Trimming at V came to 4 bases and at J to 4 bases, leaving 5 bases not matched to a gene. Germline assignment: CDR1 LNHDA and CDR2 SQIVND (reference sequence). Here the CDR3 reads CASSTRDRTYGYTF. For the CDR3, the DNA is TGTGCCAGTAGTACCCGGGACAGGACCTATGGCTACACCTTC.

The rearrangement joins TRBV14 to TRBJ1-5; D is ambiguous. The CDR3 is 13 amino acids. CDR1 SGHDN and CDR2 FVKESK come from the germline V gene. V dropped 7 bases and J dropped 9 bases, with 16 bases sitting between them. The CDR3 reads CASKRGPGGPQHF. In DNA form, the CDR3 reads TGTGCCAGCAAACGCGGCCCAGGAGGGCCCCAGCATTTT.

This clone was counted only a few times. One junction end does not reproduce the germline sequence, and a read error may be involved. The genes are TRBV18 and TRBJ2-6; TRBD1 is a possible D gene (6 bases). Looked up from germline, CDR1 is KGHSH and CDR2 is LQKENI. The CDR3 totals 16 residues. CDR3 region: CASSGGPSSGANGLTF. CDR3 bases: TGTGCCAGCTCAGGGGGCCCCTCGTCTGGGGCCAACGGCCTGACTTTC.